This paragraph covers one TCR beta chain sequence. Its antigen remains unknown. The CDR3 is 13 residues long. The germline V gene has CDR1 SQVTM and CDR2 ANQGSEA. V dropped 6 bases and J dropped 4; count of bases not matched to a gene: 5. The source of the sample is a study of cytomegalovirus exposure and HLA in healthy donors. Study-wide results and caveats: Among CMV-associated TCR beta chains, most appeared HLA-restricted in a later analysis. Later genetic work tied a missense DCLRE1C variant to beta-chain V and J trimming.

PCR employed 60 Vbeta and 13 Jbeta primers. TCRdb's table, derived via immunoSEQ multiplex PCR, lists solely in-frame clones and lacks some. The sample has about 180,000 clones, about 72% seen once. The chain couples TRBV29-1 to TRBJ2-1; 8 nucleotides agree with TRBD1. The sample was PBMCs. This TCR was recovered from a human donor in good health. CDR3 region: CSVEDRVYNEQFF. CDR3 bases: TGCAGCGTCGAGGACAGGGTTTACAATGAGCAGTTCTTC.